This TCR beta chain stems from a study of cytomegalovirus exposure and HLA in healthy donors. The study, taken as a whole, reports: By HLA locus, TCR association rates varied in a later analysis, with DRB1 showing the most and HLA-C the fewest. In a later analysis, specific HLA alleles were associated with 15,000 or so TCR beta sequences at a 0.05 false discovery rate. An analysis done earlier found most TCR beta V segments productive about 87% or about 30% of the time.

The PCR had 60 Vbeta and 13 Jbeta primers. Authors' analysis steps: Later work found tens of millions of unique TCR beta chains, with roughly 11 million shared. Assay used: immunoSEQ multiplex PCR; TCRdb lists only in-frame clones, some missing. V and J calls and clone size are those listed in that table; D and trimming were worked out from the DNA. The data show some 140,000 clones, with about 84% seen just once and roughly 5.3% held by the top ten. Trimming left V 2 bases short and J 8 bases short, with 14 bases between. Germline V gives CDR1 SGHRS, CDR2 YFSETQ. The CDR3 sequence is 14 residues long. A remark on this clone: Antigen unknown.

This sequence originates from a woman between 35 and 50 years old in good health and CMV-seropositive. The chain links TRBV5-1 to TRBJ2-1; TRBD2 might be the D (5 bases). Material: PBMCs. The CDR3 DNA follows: TGCGCCAGCAGCTTACGGGGTCCGAGCGATGAGCAGTTCTTC. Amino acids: CASSLRGPSDEQFF.